This is a list of T cell receptor beta chains from one sample in a study of T cell responses to AZD1222 COVID-19 vaccine. The method was immunoSEQ multiplex PCR; TCRdb's version includes in-frame clones alone and lacks a portion of them. The table lists some 120,000 clones, about 80% of them singletons. The material sequenced was peripheral blood, taken on day 0 of AZD1222 vaccination. Receptor source: an adult in good health. Both conserved end residues are part of each CDR3. A D gene is named only where the DNA matches it firmly. The size entry is marked missing in some rows and otherwise reads once, few, many or a size class.

CASSPRDGPNEKLFF TGTGCCAGTAGTCCCCGGGACGGCCCTAATGAAAAACTGTTTTTT . 15 TRBJ1-4 TRBV19 .
CASNTGNNQPQHF TGTGCCAGCAATACGGGCAACAATCAGCCCCAGCATTTT . 13 TRBJ1-5 TRBV28 .
CASSPPGDRVGEKLFF TGTGCCAGCTCACCACCCGGGGACAGGGTCGGAGAAAAACTGTTTTTT TRBD1 16 TRBJ1-4 TRBV18 once
CASSPDGTAGNTIYF TGTGCCAGCAGCCCGGATGGGACAGCTGGAAACACCATATATTTT TRBD1 15 TRBJ1-3 TRBV5-4 once
CASSEGPGRNIQYF TGTGCCAGCAGTGAGGGGCCAGGCAGGAACATTCAGTACTTC . 14 TRBJ2-4 TRBV6-4 .
CASSQEGARRALHF TGTGCCAGCAGCCAAGAGGGGGCCCGCCGGGCCCTCCACTTT . 14 TRBJ1-6 TRBV3-1/TRBV3-2 .
CASSPRSQGVYEQYF TGTGCCAGCAGTCCCCGGTCCCAGGGGGTCTACGAGCAGTACTTC TRBD1 15 TRBJ2-7 TRBV7-9 .
CASSDRGAGVYGYTF TGTGCCAGCAGCGATCGGGGAGCGGGGGTCTATGGCTACACCTTC . 15 TRBJ1-2 TRBV5-4 .
CASSPTRATDTQYF TGTGCCAGCAGCCCAACGAGGGCAACAGATACGCAGTATTTT . 14 TRBJ2-3 TRBV28 .
CASMETSGDYFGYTF TGTGCCAGCATGGAAACTTCAGGGGACTATTTTGGCTACACCTTC . 15 TRBJ1-2 TRBV7-9 .
CASSIRLQPQHF TGTGCCAGTAGTATAAGACTTCAGCCCCAGCATTTT . 12 TRBJ1-5 TRBV19 few
CASSQGGSGIYNEQFF TGTGCCAGCAGCCAAGGTGGTAGCGGAATTTACAATGAGCAGTTCTTC . 16 TRBJ2-1 TRBV14 .
CASKGDRVYGYTF TGTGCCAGCAAAGGAGACAGAGTCTATGGCTACACCTTC . 13 TRBJ1-2 TRBV6-5 .
CASITGHLDEQFF TGTGCCAGCATAACAGGGCACCTCGATGAGCAGTTCTTC . 13 TRBJ2-1 TRBV6-5 .
CASMLSGGPSDTQYF TGTGCCAGTATGCTTAGCGGGGGGCCATCGGATACGCAGTATTTT TRBD2 15 TRBJ2-3 TRBV7-9 .
CASSYGQGLSYEQYF TGTGCCAGCAGTTACGGCCAGGGCTTATCATACGAGCAGTACTTC . 15 TRBJ2-7 TRBV6-2/TRBV6-3 few